A selection of T cell receptor beta chains follows, all from one sample in a study of cytomegalovirus exposure and HLA in healthy donors. The assay was immunoSEQ multiplex PCR, and TCRdb's table has in-frame clones only and misses some. Of around 140,000 clones in the sample, more than 75% were seen once. What was sequenced was PBMCs. These receptors were obtained from a woman aged 25 to 45 in good health and CMV-seronegative. Each CDR3 is given with its conserved first and last residue. A D gene is named only where the DNA matches it firmly. Part of the rows lack a size; the others show once, few, many or a class for expanded clones.

TRBJ2-7	-	TRBV7-9	TRBD1	TGTTCCAGCAGCTTTACAGGGGGGTTCTACGAGCAGTACTTC	CSSSFTGGFYEQYF
TRBJ2-1	-	TRBV7-2	-	TGTGCCAGCAGCTTGGCACCCCGGGTTGATGAGCAGTTCTTC	CASSLAPRVDEQFF
TRBJ1-1	-	TRBV15	TRBD1	TGTGCCACCAGCACTCGCCTTGGACAGGGCGTGCGGGTTGTAGCTTTCTTT	CATSTRLGQGVRVVAFF
TRBJ2-7	-	TRBV4-2	-	TGTGCCAGCAGCCAAGATTACCCTGGGCCAGGAGCGGCCCCCTCCTACGAGCAGTACTTC	CASSQDYPGPGAAPSYEQYF
TRBJ2-3	-	TRBV11-2	-	TGTGCCAGCAGCTTACACACAGATACGCAGTATTTT	CASSLHTDTQYF
TRBJ2-1	-	TRBV19	-	TGTGCCAGTAGTATTAGGGGTGTAATTTACAATGAGCAGTTCTTC	CASSIRGVIYNEQFF
TRBJ1-2	-	TRBV6-5	-	TGTGCCAGCAGTTATACAGGGACCTATGGCTACACCTTC	CASSYTGTYGYTF
TRBJ1-2	-	TRBV13	-	TGTGCCAGCAGCCGAAAAACCTCAGGGTTCGACTATGGCTACACCTTC	CASSRKTSGFDYGYTF
TRBJ2-7	-	TRBV5-1	TRBD2	TGCGCCAGCAGCTTGGAGGGAGCGGGGGAGCAGTACTTC	CASSLEGAGEQYF
TRBJ2-4	-	TRBV4-2	TRBD2	TGTGCCAGCAGCCAGCTCTTCGCGGGAGGAGCCAAAAACATTCAGTACTTC	CASSQLFAGGAKNIQYF
TRBJ2-1	medium-sized	TRBV5-4	TRBD2	TGTGCCAGCAGCCCGAGAGGACTAGCGCCTTTGGTGGAGCAGTTCTTC	CASSPRGLAPLVEQFF
TRBJ2-7	-	TRBV10-3	-	TGTGCCATCAGTGAGACGACAGGTTTGCAGTACTTC	CAISETTGLQYF
TRBJ2-5	-	TRBV28	TRBD2	TGTGCCAGCAGTTTATATAGCGGGGGTCTCCAAGAGACCCAGTACTTC	CASSLYSGGLQETQYF
TRBJ2-1	once	TRBV7-9	TRBD2	TGTGCCAGCAGCCTACTGGGCAGCGGGGATTACAATGAGCAGTTCTTC	CASSLLGSGDYNEQFF
TRBJ1-4	-	TRBV7-9	-	TGTGCCAGCAGCCTCAACCGACAGGCAACTAATGAAAAACTGTTTTTT	CASSLNRQATNEKLFF
TRBJ2-3	-	TRBV5-6	-	TGTGCCAGCAGGTATTACTCCGCCCTCACAGATACGCAGTATTTT	CASRYYSALTDTQYF
TRBJ2-7	-	TRBV7-8	TRBD2	TGTGCCAGCAGCTGGGGACTAGCGGGAGGGCTTGGGTACGAGCAGTACTTC	CASSWGLAGGLGYEQYF
TRBJ2-1	-	TRBV7-3	-	TGTGCCAGCAGCTTAGGATATGGGGCCAGCTCCTACAATGAGCAGTTCTTC	CASSLGYGASSYNEQFF
TRBJ2-2	-	TRBV7-9	-	TGTGCCAGCAGCCGAGGCCCACCCCGGTTCCGCGTAGTCGGGGAGCTGTTTTTT	CASSRGPPRFRVVGELFF
TRBJ2-7	few	TRBV19	TRBD1	TGTGCCAGTAGTCTGACAGGGATCTACGAGCAGTACTTC	CASSLTGIYEQYF
TRBJ1-2	-	TRBV7-2	-	TGTGCCAGCAGCCCCAGAGGTCTAAATGGCTACACCTTC	CASSPRGLNGYTF
TRBJ2-3	-	TRBV7-2	-	TGTGCCAGCAGCCAAAGTCTAGCGCGCACAGATACGCAGTATTTT	CASSQSLARTDTQYF
TRBJ2-7	-	TRBV5-1	TRBD1	TGCGCCAGCAGCTGGGGGGGACAGGGGTACGAGCAGTACTTC	CASSWGGQGYEQYF
TRBJ2-1	-	TRBV19	-	TGTGCCAGTAGTATTCGACTAGTTCCGGGCAATGAGCAGTTCTTC	CASSIRLVPGNEQFF
TRBJ2-1	-	TRBV30	-	TGTGCCTGGAGTCCTTCTAGCTCCAGCAGGTACAATGAGCAGTTCTTC	CAWSPSSSSRYNEQFF
TRBJ2-1	-	TRBV19	TRBD2	TGTGCCAGCTCTTCTAGCGGGTTTCACAATGAGCAGTTCTTC	CASSSSGFHNEQFF
TRBJ1-3	-	TRBV6-4	TRBD1	TGTGCCAGCAGTGACCCAACTCCGGGACAGGGTCATTACTCTGGAAACACCATATATTTT	CASSDPTPGQGHYSGNTIYF
TRBJ2-1	-	TRBV7-8	-	TGTGCCAGCAGGATACAGAGCTCCTACAATGAGCAGTTCTTC	CASRIQSSYNEQFF
TRBJ1-2	-	TRBV4-3	-	TGCGCCAGCAGCCAAGATCGAAGGGGTGGCTACACCTTC	CASSQDRRGGYTF
TRBJ1-5	-	TRBV19	TRBD1	TGTGCCAGTAGTATTGGTACAGGGGGACAGCCCCAGCATTTT	CASSIGTGGQPQHF
TRBJ2-1	-	TRBV28	TRBD1	TGTGCCAGCAGTTTACCCTCGACAGGGTACAATGAGCAGTTCTTC	CASSLPSTGYNEQFF
TRBJ1-3	-	TRBV9	-	TGTGCCAGCAGCGTGGAGGGGGGGCATGGAAACACCATATATTTT	CASSVEGGHGNTIYF
TRBJ1-5	-	TRBV30	TRBD1	TGTGCCTGGGGGGGGACAGGAGGACAGCCCCAGCATTTT	CAWGGTGGQPQHF
TRBJ1-1	-	TRBV28	-	TGTGCCAGCAAATCCACGGGGGGGGCTGGCACTGAAGCTTTCTTT	CASKSTGGAGTEAFF
TRBJ2-5	-	TRBV7-8	TRBD2	TGTGCCAGCACATGGTTCCGATCGAGCGGGAGGCCACGTCCGGAGACCCAGTACTTC	CASTWFRSSGRPRPETQYF
TRBJ1-5	-	TRBV6-1	TRBD1	TGTGCCAGCAGTGTTTATCTCGGACAGGGAGGTCAGCCCCAGCATTTT	CASSVYLGQGGQPQHF
TRBJ2-7	few	TRBV19	-	TGTGCCAGTAGTAATGGGCTAGGGGCTGACTACGAGCAGTACTTC	CASSNGLGADYEQYF
TRBJ1-5	-	TRBV30	-	TGTGCCTGGAAAAGCGGGGCCCAGAATCAGCCCCAGCATTTT	CAWKSGAQNQPQHF
TRBJ2-1	-	TRBV5-6	-	TGTGCCAGCAGCTTGGTCGGGGGGCTCGCCTACAATGAGCAGTTCTTC	CASSLVGGLAYNEQFF
TRBJ1-2	-	TRBV5-6	-	TGTGCCAGCAGTTCCGGGACTTACTATGGCTACACCTTC	CASSSGTYYGYTF